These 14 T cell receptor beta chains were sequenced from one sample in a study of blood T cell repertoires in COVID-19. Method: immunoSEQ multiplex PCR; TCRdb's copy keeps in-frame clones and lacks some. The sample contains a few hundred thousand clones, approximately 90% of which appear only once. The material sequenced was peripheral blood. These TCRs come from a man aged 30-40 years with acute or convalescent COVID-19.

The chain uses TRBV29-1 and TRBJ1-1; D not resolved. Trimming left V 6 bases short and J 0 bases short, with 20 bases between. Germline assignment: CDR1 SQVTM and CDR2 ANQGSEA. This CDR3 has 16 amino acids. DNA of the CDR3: TGCAGCGTAACGCCGATGAAGAGGTCCATGAACACTGAAGCTTTCTTT. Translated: CSVTPMKRSMNTEAFF.

The CDR3 spells CASGQGDTEAFF. DNA for the CDR3: TGTGCCAGTGGACAGGGTGACACTGAAGCTTTCTTT. The rearrangement links TRBV6-5 to TRBJ1-1, with TRBD1 matching over 8 bases. This CDR3 comprises 12 residues. The germline CDR1 and CDR2 sequences are MNHEY and SVGAGI. Losses at the gene ends were 9 bases for V and 3 bases for J; bases not matched to a gene: 3.

This CDR3 is CAWSVRGNSNYGYTF. As DNA, the CDR3 is TGTGCCTGGAGTGTTCGGGGGAACTCTAACTATGGCTACACCTTC. This chain links TRBV30 with TRBJ1-2; D possibly corresponds to TRBD1 (5 bases). Germline V lookup: CDR1 GTSNPN, CDR2 SVGIG (reference sequence). V was pared by 0 bases and J by 0 bases, with 11 bases between. The CDR3 length is 15 residues.

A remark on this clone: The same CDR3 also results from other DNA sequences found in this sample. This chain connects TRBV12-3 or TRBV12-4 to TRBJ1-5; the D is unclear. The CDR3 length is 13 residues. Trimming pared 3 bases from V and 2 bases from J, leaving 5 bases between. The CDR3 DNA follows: TGTGCCAGCAGTTTCCGTGGCAATCAGCCCCAGCATTTT. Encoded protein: CASSFRGNQPQHF.

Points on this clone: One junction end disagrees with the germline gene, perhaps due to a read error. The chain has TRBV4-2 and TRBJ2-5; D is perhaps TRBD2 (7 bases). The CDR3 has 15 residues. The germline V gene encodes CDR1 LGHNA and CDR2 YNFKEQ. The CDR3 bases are TGTGCCAGCGGCCAAGGCGGGGGCCCACAAGAGACCCAGTACTTC. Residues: CASGQGGGPQETQYF.

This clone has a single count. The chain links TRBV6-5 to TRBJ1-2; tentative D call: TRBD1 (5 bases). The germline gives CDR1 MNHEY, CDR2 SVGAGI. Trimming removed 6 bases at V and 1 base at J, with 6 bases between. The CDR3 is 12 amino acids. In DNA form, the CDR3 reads TGTGCCAGCAGCGACAGTAACTATGGCTACACCTTC. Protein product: CASSDSNYGYTF.

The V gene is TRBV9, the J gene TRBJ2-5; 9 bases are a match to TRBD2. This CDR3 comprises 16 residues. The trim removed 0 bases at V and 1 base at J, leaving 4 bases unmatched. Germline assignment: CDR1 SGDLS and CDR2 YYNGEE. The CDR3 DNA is TGTGCCAGCAGCGTAGTTCCAGCGGGAGGCCAAGAGACCCAGTACTTC. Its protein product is CASSVVPAGGQETQYF.

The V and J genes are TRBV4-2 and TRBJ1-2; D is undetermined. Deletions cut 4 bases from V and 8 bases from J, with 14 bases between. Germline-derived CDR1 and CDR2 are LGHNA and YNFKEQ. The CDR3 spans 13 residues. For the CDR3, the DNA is TGTGCCAGCAGCCCGAGGGAGGAGCAAGGCTACACCTTC. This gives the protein CASSPREEQGYTF.

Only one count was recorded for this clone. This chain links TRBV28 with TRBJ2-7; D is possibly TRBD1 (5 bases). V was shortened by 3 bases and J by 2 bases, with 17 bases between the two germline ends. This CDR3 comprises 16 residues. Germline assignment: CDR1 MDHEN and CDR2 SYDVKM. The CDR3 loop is CASSFDLAGLTYEQYF. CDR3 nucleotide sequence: TGTGCCAGCAGTTTTGATTTGGCAGGGTTGACCTACGAGCAGTACTTC.

In DNA form, the CDR3 reads TGTGCCTGGAGTCGGACTAGCCTCACAGATACGCAGTATTTT. Translating it yields CAWSRTSLTDTQYF. The chain couples TRBV30 to TRBJ2-3; 8 positions agree with TRBD2. The CDR3 has 14 amino acids. V trimming: 2 bases; J trimming: 2 bases; junction bases outside the gene matches: 3. Germline-derived CDR1 and CDR2 are GTSNPN and SVGIG (reference sequence).

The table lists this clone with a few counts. The DNA of the CDR3 is TGCGCCAGCAGCCAAGAACAGGGATCCTACAATGAGCAGTTCTTC. It yields the protein CASSQEQGSYNEQFF. The rearrangement uses TRBV4-1 and TRBJ2-1; TRBD1 is a possible D gene (6 bases). Trimming stripped 0 bases from V and 1 base from J, with 7 bases between. This CDR3 has 15 amino acids. Germline CDR1 is MGHRA and CDR2 is YSYEKL.

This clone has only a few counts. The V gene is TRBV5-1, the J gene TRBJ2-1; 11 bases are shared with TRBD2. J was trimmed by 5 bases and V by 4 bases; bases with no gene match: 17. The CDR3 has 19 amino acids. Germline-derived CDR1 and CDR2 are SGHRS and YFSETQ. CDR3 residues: CASSSNSGGALRIHNEQFF. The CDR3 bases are TGCGCCAGCAGCAGCAATAGCGGGGGGGCCTTGAGGATTCACAATGAGCAGTTCTTC.

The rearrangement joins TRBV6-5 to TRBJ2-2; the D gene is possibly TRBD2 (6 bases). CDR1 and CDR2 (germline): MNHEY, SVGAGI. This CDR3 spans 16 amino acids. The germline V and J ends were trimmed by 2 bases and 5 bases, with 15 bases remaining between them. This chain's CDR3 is CASSYRSGKGTGELFF. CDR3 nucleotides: TGTGCCAGCAGTTACCGTAGCGGAAAGGGGACCGGGGAGCTGTTTTTT.

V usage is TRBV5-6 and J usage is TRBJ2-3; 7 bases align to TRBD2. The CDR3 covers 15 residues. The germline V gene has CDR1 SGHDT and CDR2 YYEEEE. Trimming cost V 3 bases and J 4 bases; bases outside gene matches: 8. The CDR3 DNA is TGTGCCAGCAGCTCCCAGGGAGGGCCCTCAGATACGCAGTATTTT. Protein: CASSSQGGPSDTQYF.